The 10 T cell receptor beta chains listed next were all sequenced from one sample in a study of cytomegalovirus exposure and HLA in healthy donors. Generated by immunoSEQ multiplex PCR, the TCRdb table keeps only in-frame clones and is missing some. The table has roughly 100,000 clones, 85% seen once. Input material: PBMCs. These receptors were taken from a man aged 18-30 years in good health and CMV-seropositive.

V usage is TRBV16 and J usage is TRBJ1-2; 9 nucleotides align to TRBD1. Trimming at V came to 4 bases and at J to 8 bases, leaving 11 bases not matched to a gene. CDR1 is KGHSY and CDR2 is FQNENV in the germline V gene. The CDR3 covers 15 residues. The CDR3 coding sequence is TGTGCCAGCAGCCCTCGATTAACAGGGGGCTACGGCTACACCTTC. The encoded protein is CASSPRLTGGYGYTF. Full variable domain (missing parts from reference TRBV16 and TRBJ1-2): GEEVAQTPKHLVRGEGQKAKLYCAPIKGHSYVFWYQQVLKNEFKFLISFQNENVFDETGMPKERFSAKCLPNSPCSLEIQATKLEDSAVYFCASSPRLTGGYGYTFGSGTRLTVV.

This chain links TRBV9 with TRBJ2-1; the match to TRBD2 covers 11 bases. From germline, CDR1 is SGDLS and CDR2 YYNGEE. The junction had 2 bases not matched to a gene; V was cut back by 2 bases and J by 7 bases. The CDR3 consists of 14 residues. This CDR3 reads CASSVSSGRNEQFF. DNA for the CDR3: TGTGCCAGCAGCGTGTCTAGCGGGAGGAATGAGCAGTTCTTC.

V gene TRBV10-3 combines with J gene TRBJ2-2, with a possible D match to TRBD1 (6 bases). Trimming pared 6 bases from V and 4 bases from J, leaving 15 bases between. CDR3 length: 15 amino acids. Germline loops: CDR1 ENHRY, CDR2 SYGVKD. CDR3 sequence: CAIRRPTGFTGELFF. The CDR3, as DNA: TGTGCCATCAGGCGTCCTACAGGGTTCACCGGGGAGCTGTTTTTT.

In its sample, this clone is hyperexpanded. The V and J genes are TRBV2 and TRBJ2-7; a weak D match, TRBD2 (6 bases). V shed 3 bases and J shed 3 bases, with 12 bases lying between them. CDR3 length: 14 residues. The germline V gene encodes CDR1 SNHLY and CDR2 FYNNEI. CDR3 amino acids: CASSEWGDLYEQYF. Here the CDR3 DNA reads TGTGCCAGCAGTGAGTGGGGGGACCTCTACGAGCAGTACTTC.

A few counts support this clone. CDR3 DNA sequence: TGCGCCAGCGGCAACACCGGGGAGCTGTTTTTT. Residues: CASGNTGELFF. The chain recombines TRBV5-1 with TRBJ2-2; D is unclear. The germline V gene has CDR1 SGHRS and CDR2 YFSETQ. CDR3 length: 11 amino acids. Trimming took 7 bases from V and 2 from J, leaving 3 bases between them.

V gene TRBV6-1 combines with J gene TRBJ2-7; 7 nucleotides align to TRBD1. The CDR3 has 14 amino acids. Germline V lookup: CDR1 MNHNS, CDR2 SASEGT. V lost 6 bases to trimming and J lost 5 bases; unmatched junction nucleotides: 10. The CDR3 DNA follows: TGTGCCAGCAGCGGGACAGTTGAAGGGCACGAGCAGTACTTC. It yields the protein CASSGTVEGHEQYF.

V gene TRBV9 combines with J gene TRBJ2-7; 11 bases map to TRBD2. This CDR3 is built from 15 residues. V was pared by 3 bases and J by 1 base, with 3 bases of the junction left unmatched. Germline V gene data show CDR1 as SGDLS and CDR2 as YYNGEE. The CDR3 coding sequence is TGTGCCAGCAGCGCGACTAGCGGGATGTCCTACGAGCAGTACTTC. Encoded protein: CASSATSGMSYEQYF.

This sequence joins TRBV6-1 and TRBJ2-7; perhaps TRBD1 as D (5 bases). The CDR3 sequence is 15 residues long. Germline-derived CDR1 and CDR2 are MNHNS and SASEGT. V lost 2 bases to trimming and J lost 0 bases, with 11 bases between them. In DNA, the CDR3 is TGTGCCAGCAGTGAAATAACAGGAAGCTCCTACGAGCAGTACGTC. Protein: CASSEITGSSYEQYV.

The sample holds a few counts of this clone. CDR3 in DNA: TGCAGCGTTCGGGTTCTGAACACTGAAGCTTTCTTT. Protein: CSVRVLNTEAFF. The gene calls are TRBV29-1 and TRBJ1-1; D is ambiguous. Germline V CDR1 and CDR2: SQVTM, ANQGSEA. Trimming left V 5 bases short and J 0 bases short, with 7 bases between. This CDR3 spans 12 amino acids.

The rearrangement uses TRBV9 and TRBJ2-1, with TRBD2 identical over 10 bases. The germline CDR1 and CDR2 sequences are SGDLS and YYNGEE. The V gene end was trimmed by 5 bases and the J gene end by 9 bases; junction bases not matched to a gene: 14. The CDR3 runs 16 residues. CDR3 in amino acids: CASSSTSGWVSGEQFF. CDR3 coding DNA: TGTGCCAGCAGTTCGACTAGCGGGTGGGTTTCGGGTGAGCAGTTCTTC.